The rows below give T cell receptor beta chains drawn from one sample of a study of TIL therapy for anti-PD-1-resistant metastatic lung cancer. Data came from immunoSEQ multiplex PCR; TCRdb stores just in-frame clones and leaves some out. Of about 36,000 clones detected, around 67% appear once; the ten largest clones hold 4.5% to 6%. Sequenced here: blood, sampled at baseline. Source of these receptors: a person aged 25-85 years with non-small cell lung cancer. CDR3s include the opening cysteine and the closing phenylalanine or tryptophan. Size is stated for part of the rows, as once, few or many counts, or as a class when the clone is expanded.

>TRBV30|NA
CAWSPQGTSGSLEQYF
>TRBV6-1|NA
CASSDRSASSYEQCF
>TRBV4-2|NA
CASSQEGGRAGTDTQYF
>TRBV5-1|NA
CASSLIQIQGGNSPLHF
>TRBV15|NA
CATSRQDINYNEQFF
>TRBV7-7|NA
CASSPGWREDQETQYF
>TRBV19|few
CASKTPGQGQSPLHF
>TRBV7-9|once
CASSAGQSYNSPLHF
>TRBV5-1|NA
CASLGQATDTQYF
>TRBV4-3|NA
CASSEDRARRTGELFF
>TRBV19|NA
CASSIAGATNEKLFF
>TRBV7-8|NA
CASSVSGGNYEQYF
>TRBV2|NA
CATVTDGRSGNTIYF
>TRBV7-2|NA
CASSQPAGAGARETQYF
>TRBV5-4|NA
CASSFIPSGRYF
>TRBV30|NA
CAWTSAPTQYF
>TRBV5-1|NA
CASSLDVSYNEQFF
>TRBV5-6|NA
CASSFWGETQYF
>TRBV28|once
CASSSDRVVQPQHF
>TRBV7-8|NA
CASSLARHGNQPQHF
>TRBV9|NA
CASSVGWTGGNTIYF
>TRBV19|NA
CASSISGQGAMETQYF
>TRBV28|NA
CASEGNSNQPQHF
>TRBV5-1|few
CASSLHPSGVTDTQYF
>TRBV28|few
CASSLQGTGNTIYF
>TRBV5-4|NA
CASSLDAGRETQYF
>TRBV6-1|NA
CASILALNTYEQYF
>TRBV28|NA
CASSLGGSKDEQFF
>TRBV28|NA
CASSFSVPDTQYF
>TRBV2|NA
CASSEQGTGTYEQYF
>TRBV6-1|NA
CASSEAPRNQPQHF
>TRBV5-1|NA
CASSPGNSNQPQHF
>TRBV7-2|NA
CASSFGTTPETQYF
>TRBV19|NA
CAYQDIHPSNQPQHF
>TRBV5-1|once
CASSSGQMILNYGYTF
>TRBV5-1|few
CASSGAPGNQPQHF
>TRBV2|NA
CASNTEYEQYF
>TRBV6-6|NA
CASSYSSGGNEQYF
>TRBV5-5|NA
CASSLETGGWPQHF
>TRBV2|NA
CASSTSRRMNTEAFF
>TRBV15|NA
CATSRTSLWGSNEKLFF
>TRBV5-1|NA
CASSREQGPVALHF
>TRBV11-1|NA
CASSIPSGGPGELFF
>TRBV7-3|NA
CASSRSSGGRQETQYF
>TRBV6-1|few
CASSDSRGTGVFYGYTF
>TRBV11-2|NA
CASSLDLPKQFF
>TRBV18|NA
CASSQVTTDGQPQHF
>TRBV7-2|NA
CASSWDSRQPQHF
>TRBV4-3|NA
CASSQDAGGGYGYTF
>TRBV5-8|few
CASRYNRRGGTEAFF
>TRBV27|NA
CASSLRQEMNTEAFF
>TRBV9|once
CASSVFDRSNSGNTIYF